Each of the 17 T cell receptor beta chains below was sequenced from the same sample in a study of OX40 agonist ivuxolimab in advanced cancers. Sequencing used immunoSEQ multiplex PCR; TCRdb keeps in-frame clones, though not all of them. The sample records 35,000 to 45,000 clones, about 90% being singletons. Sequenced here: CD4+ or CD8+ T cells sorted from blood, sampled in a trial of the OX40 agonist ivuxolimab. The receptors here all came from an adult with an advanced solid tumor such as melanoma, head and neck, liver or kidney cancer.

The chain uses TRBV5-8 and TRBJ2-7; D uncertain. Per the germline V gene, CDR1 is SGHTS and CDR2 is YDEGEE. Between the trimmed V and J ends, which lost 2 bases and 0 bases, there was a span of 9 bases. The CDR3 loop spans 14 amino acids. CDR3: CASSLILNSYEQYF. The CDR3 nucleotides read TGTGCCAGCAGCTTAATCTTAAACTCCTACGAGCAGTACTTC. The whole variable domain, remainder taken from reference TRBV5-8 and TRBJ2-7, is EAGVTQSPTHLIKTRGQQATLRCSPISGHTSVYWYQQALGLGLQFLLWYDEGEERNRGNFPPRFSGRQFPNYSSELNVNALELEDSALYLCASSLILNSYEQYFGPGTRLTVT.

The chain employs TRBV25-1 and TRBJ1-1, with 10 bases lining up with TRBD1. Germline CDR1 reads MGHDK; CDR2 reads SYGVNS. This CDR3 spans 14 amino acids. With V trimmed by 6 bases and J by 8 bases, 9 bases remained unmatched. The CDR3 sequence is CASSAGQGIGEAFF. CDR3 bases: TGTGCCAGCAGCGCGGGACAGGGGATCGGGGAAGCTTTCTTT.

This chain uses TRBV2 with TRBJ2-7, with D hard to call. Trimming stripped 6 bases from V and 2 bases from J, with 17 bases between. This CDR3 comprises 15 residues. Germline V lookup: CDR1 SNHLY, CDR2 FYNNEI. In DNA form, the CDR3 reads TGTGCCAGCAGCCCTGGGCGAGCCGACACCTACGAGCAGTACTTC. Translating it yields CASSPGRADTYEQYF.

Judged by abundance, this clone is medium-sized (0.01 to 0.1%). The CDR3 nucleotides are TGTGCCAGCAATGTGGGGGAGGCATCCTACGAGCAGTACTTC. Encoded protein: CASNVGEASYEQYF. The chain employs TRBV6-1 and TRBJ2-7; TRBD2 might be the D (6 bases). CDR3 length equals 14 residues. Germline assignment: CDR1 MNHNS and CDR2 SASEGT. The V gene lost 7 bases and the J gene lost 1 base, with 14 bases spanning the gap.

This chain uses TRBV29-1 with TRBJ2-1; tentatively, D is TRBD1 (6 bases). The CDR3 length is 12 residues. Deletions cut 1 base from V and 9 bases from J, with 10 bases between. Germline V gene lookup returns CDR1 SQVTM and CDR2 ANQGSEA. CDR3 sequence reads: CSVEGTGSEQFF. The CDR3 DNA sequence: TGCAGCGTTGAAGGAACAGGGAGTGAGCAGTTCTTC.

The chain's CDR3 is CASSQDRLAGGEVREQYF. The CDR3 DNA reads TGTGCCAGCAGCCAAGATCGCCTAGCGGGAGGTGAGGTCCGCGAGCAGTACTTC. The V and J genes are TRBV4-2 and TRBJ2-7; 11 positions match TRBD2. This CDR3 contains 18 residues. Germline assignment: CDR1 LGHNA and CDR2 YNFKEQ. V lost 0 bases, J lost 6 bases, and 13 bases stayed unmatched.

The chain has TRBV27 and TRBJ1-2, with D perhaps TRBD1 (6 bases). The CDR3 length is 15 residues. Germline V gene sequence: CDR1 MNHEY, CDR2 SMNVEV (reference sequence). Deletions cut 1 base from V and 0 bases from J, with 9 bases between. The CDR3 sequence: CASSLFGGSNYGYTF. The CDR3 bases are TGTGCCAGCAGTTTATTTGGGGGCTCTAACTATGGCTACACCTTC.

The chain is built from TRBV5-1 and TRBJ2-7; D call uncertain. Per the germline V gene, CDR1 is SGHRS and CDR2 is YFSETQ. With 0 bases removed from V and 4 bases from J, the gap between germline ends came to 8 bases. This CDR3 has 13 residues. CDR3 DNA: TGCGCCAGCAGCTTGGCACGCCAATACGAGCAGTACTTC. It encodes CASSLARQYEQYF.

The chain joins TRBV27 to TRBJ1-1; perhaps TRBD1 as D (5 bases). The V gene's germline CDR1 is MNHEY and CDR2 SMNVEV (reference sequence). CDR3 size: 11 residues. CDR3 coding DNA: TGTGCAACGGCAGGGACCACTGAAGCTTTCTTT. This gives the protein CATAGTTEAFF.

The chain links TRBV19 to TRBJ2-1; TRBD2 matches at 11 bases. Germline-derived CDR1 and CDR2 are LNHDA and SQIVND (reference sequence). The CDR3 totals 15 residues. With 5 bases clipped from V and 5 bases from J, the junction kept 5 bases outside the gene matches. The DNA for the CDR3 is TGTGCCAGTAGTTTTGGGACTAGCGGTAACAATGAGCAGTTCTTC. This translates into CASSFGTSGNNEQFF.

This clone was seen only once. The chain couples TRBV30 to TRBJ2-3; 10 nucleotides line up with TRBD1. J lost 3 bases, V lost 2 bases, and 8 bases had no gene match. From germline, CDR1 is GTSNPN and CDR2 SVGIG (reference sequence). The CDR3 is 16 residues long. CDR3 residues: CAWSPKRTGGTDTQYF. For the CDR3, the DNA is TGTGCCTGGAGTCCGAAAAGGACAGGGGGGACAGATACGCAGTATTTT.

The chain uses TRBV27 and TRBJ2-7; TRBD1 matches 10 bases. The CDR3 loop spans 13 amino acids. With 11 bases clipped from V and 1 base from J, the junction kept 5 bases outside the gene matches. Germline V gene data show CDR1 as MNHEY and CDR2 as SMNVEV (reference sequence). The CDR3 nucleotides read TGTGCCGTAGGACAGGGGGGATCCTACGAGCAGTACTTC. It specifies CAVGQGGSYEQYF.

This chain joins TRBV27 and TRBJ2-1; 11 bases match TRBD2. This CDR3 contains 17 residues. In germline, CDR1 is MNHEY, CDR2 SMNVEV (reference sequence). J was trimmed by 3 bases and V by 5 bases; bases with no gene match: 9. The CDR3 DNA reads as TGTGCCAGCAGTGATATTATAGCGGGAGGGGGCTACAATGAGCAGTTCTTC. It codes for CASSDIIAGGGYNEQFF.

The CDR3 DNA sequence: TGTGCCAGCAGTGTCCGACAGGGGAACACTGAAGCTTTCTTT. This encodes CASSVRQGNTEAFF. The chain recombines TRBV6-1 with TRBJ1-1; 7 bases align to TRBD1. The V gene end was trimmed by 4 bases and the J gene end by 1 base; junction bases not matched to a gene: 3. There are 14 residues in the CDR3. Per the germline V gene, CDR1 is MNHNS and CDR2 is SASEGT.

The chain combines TRBV19 with TRBJ2-3; 9 bases are shared with TRBD2. This CDR3 has 13 residues. J was trimmed by 8 bases and V by 1 base; bases with no gene match: 1. Germline lookup yields CDR1 LNHDA and CDR2 SQIVND (reference sequence). CDR3 protein: CASSIVTSGTQYF. DNA of the CDR3: TGTGCCAGTAGTATAGTGACTAGCGGTACGCAGTATTTT.

The gene calls are TRBV10-3 and TRBJ2-3, with 9 bases matching TRBD1. The germline V gene encodes CDR1 ENHRY and CDR2 SYGVKD. The CDR3 is 15 amino acids. With 5 bases clipped from V and 3 bases from J, the junction kept 6 bases outside the gene matches. Written as DNA, the CDR3 is TGTGCCATCAGTCCCGACAGGGGGGTAACAGATACGCAGTATTTT. It yields the protein CAISPDRGVTDTQYF.

The rearrangement uses TRBV5-5 and TRBJ2-1; D not certain. V lost 0 bases to trimming and J lost 6 bases, with 7 bases between them. CDR1 is SGHKS, CDR2 YYEKEE, per germline (reference sequence). This CDR3 contains 13 residues. The CDR3 loop is CASSLAIGNEQFF. CDR3 DNA sequence: TGTGCCAGCAGCTTGGCCATAGGCAATGAGCAGTTCTTC.